Sequencing of this T cell receptor beta chain was carried out in a study of shared clonotypes between healthy human individuals. Background on the study: Researchers drew samples from two women and a few men aged 18 to 49. CD4 naive cells filled three plates per donor, CD4 memory three, CD8 naive two and CD8 memory one.

Regarding the study as a whole: Generally, naive subsets came out with larger estimated richness than memory subsets.

Naive CD8 cells were CD45RO-negative, positively selected for CCR7, excluding terminally differentiated effector memory CD45RA+ cells. The protocol was immunoSEQ multiplex PCR, while the TCRdb copy is restricted to in-frame clones and leaves out a portion. The data show around 2,000,000 clones, about 95% seen once. The V gene end was trimmed by 8 bases and the J gene end by 0 bases; junction bases not matched to a gene: 13. The CDR3 is made up of 16 amino acids. The germline V gene has CDR1 GTSNPN and CDR2 SVGIG (reference sequence). Notes on this clone: What it binds is not known.

The chain couples TRBV30 to TRBJ1-3; 7 bases line up with TRBD1. The TCR comes from a man younger than 35 in good health. Specimen: naive CD8+ T cells sorted from blood. CDR3 coding DNA: TGTGCCCGCGAATCTGCCCCAGGGGGCTCTGGAAACACCATATATTTT. This sequence encodes CARESAPGGSGNTIYF.